This entry lists 20 T cell receptor beta chains sequenced from one sample in a study of vaccination effects on CD4 cells after COVID-19 (dated by TCRdb to the early 2020s). These receptors' targets are unknown. After about 10 days of culture, CD4+ T cells were isolated with the EasySep CD4+ T cell isolation kit. Library preparation employed the immunoSEQ multiplex PCR assay. Drawn from immuneACCESS, this table holds only the in-frame rearrangements with V and J called that TCRdb kept. Clones are partly lost; checked studies trace under half to an unresolved V gene and leave the rest unexplained. This sample is represented by 35,000 to 40,000 clones; roughly 74% of them were singletons. The ten largest clones take up 3% of the sample. Material: CD4+ T cells from PBMCs cultured without peptide, obtained before COVID-19 vaccination. Receptors were obtained from a human donor who received a COVID-19 vaccine.

The DNA of the CDR3 is TGTGCCAGCAGCCAAGGGCCCCTAGGGGAGACCCAGTACTTC. Protein product: CASSQGPLGETQYF. The chain recombines TRBV3-1 (or the pseudogene TRBV3-2) with TRBJ2-5; no reliable D call. CDR1 is LGHDT, CDR2 YNNKEL, per germline (reference sequence). CDR3 length: 14 amino acids. V was cut by 1 base and J by 5 bases, with 11 bases left in between.

By share, this clone counts as medium-sized. CDR3 nucleotide sequence: TGTGCCAGCAGCGGGGACACCGGGGAGCTGTTTTTT. Its protein product is CASSGDTGELFF. This rearrangement joins TRBV7-3 to TRBJ2-2, with D hard to call. Trimming removed 5 bases at V and 3 bases at J, with 4 bases between. CDR3 size: 12 residues. Germline lookup yields CDR1 SGHTA and CDR2 FQGTGA.

The chain joins TRBV9 to TRBJ1-2; weak D call: TRBD1 (5 bases). Trimming removed 0 bases from V and 5 bases from J, with 11 bases in between. CDR3 size: 14 residues. Germline V gives CDR1 SGDLS, CDR2 YYNGEE. CDR3 protein: CASSVAESGYGYTF. In DNA form, the CDR3 reads TGTGCCAGCAGCGTAGCCGAGTCAGGGTATGGCTACACCTTC.

The chain uses TRBV11-2 and TRBJ2-7; D is undetermined. This CDR3 is built from 12 residues. Germline CDR1 SGHAT, CDR2 FQNNGV. V shed 5 bases and J shed 3 bases, with 8 bases lying between them. CDR3 bases: TGTGCCAGCAGCCCCGGACGCTACGAGCAGTACTTC. Translation: CASSPGRYEQYF.

The CDR3 sequence is CASTDTAYNEQFF. The CDR3 DNA sequence: TGTGCCAGCACGGACACAGCCTACAATGAGCAGTTCTTC. The chain carries TRBV6-5 and TRBJ2-1; a weak D match, TRBD1 (5 bases). V shed 7 bases and J shed 2 bases, with 9 bases lying between them. CDR3 length equals 13 residues. Germline V CDR1 and CDR2: MNHEY, SVGAGI.

The chain combines TRBV30 with TRBJ2-7; tentative D call: TRBD2 (6 bases). Germline-derived CDR1 and CDR2 are GTSNPN and SVGIG (reference sequence). The CDR3 covers 14 residues. V lost 5 bases to trimming and J lost 2 bases, with 16 bases between them. The CDR3 is CAWAPGLSTYEQYF. In DNA form, the CDR3 reads TGTGCCTGGGCACCGGGACTTTCCACCTACGAGCAGTACTTC.

The table lists this clone with a few counts. The chain is built from TRBV5-6 and TRBJ1-2; 9 positions agree with TRBD1. The CDR3 has 14 amino acids. The V segment lost 4 bases and the J segment 7 bases; nucleotides outside the gene matches: 8. Germline assignment: CDR1 SGHDT and CDR2 YYEEEE. CDR3 region: CASSLRTGEGGYTF. The CDR3 DNA reads as TGTGCCAGCAGCCTCAGGACAGGGGAGGGTGGCTACACCTTC.

The chain couples TRBV6-5 to TRBJ2-5; possible D gene TRBD1, 7 bases. With 5 bases removed from V and 6 bases from J, the gap between germline ends came to 16 bases. There are 14 residues in the CDR3. Per germline, CDR1 MNHEY and CDR2 SVGAGI. The CDR3 region has the DNA TGTGCCAGCAGTCCCCCAGGGGGAGGAAAGACCCAGTACTTC. Residues: CASSPPGGGKTQYF.

The V and J genes are TRBV18 and TRBJ1-1, with D possibly being TRBD1 (5 bases). Germline V gene lookup returns CDR1 KGHSH and CDR2 LQKENI. The CDR3 consists of 13 residues. The ends were cut back, 0 bases at V and 13 bases at J, with 15 bases in the middle. In nucleotides, the CDR3 is TGTGCCAGCTCACCACCGGGACCGTCGGCGGGTTTCTTT. Translated, it gives CASSPPGPSAGFF.

This chain connects TRBV29-1 to TRBJ2-7; 11 positions agree with TRBD1. V was pared by 0 bases and J by 7 bases, with 20 bases of the junction left unmatched. Per germline, CDR1 SQVTM and CDR2 ANQGSEA. The CDR3 sequence is 19 residues long. CDR3 sequence: CSVEDRWMGPGQGAREQYF. The CDR3 DNA reads as TGCAGCGTTGAAGATCGGTGGATGGGACCAGGACAGGGGGCTCGGGAGCAGTACTTC.

This clone turned up a few times. The J gene is TRBJ1-2, the V gene TRBV10-3; possible D gene TRBD1, 5 bases. The length of the CDR3 is 14 residues. Trimming removed 6 bases from V and 0 bases from J, with 11 bases in between. In germline, CDR1 is ENHRY, CDR2 SYGVKD. The CDR3 reads CAISGGDSNYGYTF. The CDR3 DNA is TGTGCCATCAGCGGGGGGGATTCTAACTATGGCTACACCTTC.

This chain joins TRBV9 and TRBJ2-7; no definite D call. V dropped 3 bases and J dropped 2 bases, with 9 bases sitting between them. From germline, CDR1 is SGDLS and CDR2 YYNGEE. The CDR3 length is 13 residues. The DNA of the CDR3 is TGTGCCAGCAGCGCGGCAGAGACCTACGAGCAGTACTTC. Its translation is CASSAAETYEQYF.

The gene calls are TRBV6-2 or TRBV6-3 and TRBJ2-7, with 10 bases fitting TRBD2. CDR1 and CDR2 from the germline V gene are MNHEY and SVGEGT. The CDR3 covers 15 residues. V gave up 5 bases and J gave up 6 bases; unmatched junction bases: 10. The CDR3 is CASSRSGGRPGEQYF. Here the CDR3 DNA reads TGTGCCAGCAGTCGTAGCGGGGGGCGTCCTGGCGAGCAGTACTTC.

This sequence joins TRBV27 and TRBJ1-2; 8 nucleotides agree with TRBD1. The length of the CDR3 is 13 residues. The V gene end was trimmed by 8 bases and the J gene end by 5 bases; junction bases not matched to a gene: 7. Germline V lookup: CDR1 MNHEY, CDR2 SMNVEV (reference sequence). CDR3 bases: TGTGCCAGCGGACAGGGCCGTTTGTATGGCTACACCTTC. It is translated as CASGQGRLYGYTF.

J is TRBJ1-1 and V is TRBV6-6, with 7 positions matching TRBD1. There are 16 residues in the CDR3. V was clipped by 2 bases and J by 6 bases; unmatched bases: 12. Germline values: CDR1 MNHNY, CDR2 SVGAGI (reference sequence). The CDR3 nucleotides read TGTGCCAGCAGTTACAGGTCCCGACAGGGCTCCCCTGAAGCTTTCTTT. Translating gives CASSYRSRQGSPEAFF.

The chain is built from TRBV7-2 and TRBJ2-2; a weak D match, TRBD1 (5 bases). The CDR3 consists of 12 residues. The germline V gene encodes CDR1 SGHTA and CDR2 FQGNSA. Trimming took off 2 bases at V and 7 bases at J, with 5 bases between the two ends. The CDR3 sequence is CASSLRGGELFF. CDR3 in DNA: TGTGCCAGCAGCTTAAGGGGCGGGGAGCTGTTTTTT.

V gene TRBV13 combines with J gene TRBJ1-1; D gene unclear. The CDR3 spans 13 residues. The V gene lost 5 bases and the J gene lost 5 bases, with 12 bases spanning the gap. Germline loops: CDR1 PRHDT, CDR2 FYEKMQ (reference sequence). The CDR3 loop is CASSTRLDTEAFF. For the CDR3, the DNA is TGTGCCAGCAGCACCCGACTTGATACTGAAGCTTTCTTT.

This sequence joins TRBV7-9 and TRBJ1-5; TRBD1 is a possible D gene (5 bases). The ends were cut back, 5 bases at V and 3 bases at J, with 14 bases in the middle. The CDR3 runs to 15 residues. In germline, CDR1 is SEHNR, CDR2 FQNEAQ (reference sequence). The CDR3 nucleotides are TGTGCCAGCAGCCCGGGGGGGGGTTACAATCAGCCCCAGCATTTT. This translates into CASSPGGGYNQPQHF.

The rearrangement joins TRBV7-2 to TRBJ1-1, with unresolved D. The CDR3 is 13 residues long. V shed 5 bases and J shed 1 base, with 8 bases lying between them. Germline V gene data show CDR1 as SGHTA and CDR2 as FQGNSA. Here the CDR3 DNA reads TGTGCCAGCAGCAAAGATCCGAACACTGAAGCTTTCTTT. Translating gives CASSKDPNTEAFF.

The chain joins TRBV28 to TRBJ2-1, with 7 bases matching TRBD1. CDR3 length: 14 residues. The V gene's germline CDR1 is MDHEN and CDR2 SYDVKM. Trimming removed 10 bases from V and 6 bases from J; junction bases left unmatched: 12. CDR3 residues: CATISGTVGNEQFF. The CDR3 bases are TGTGCCACCATATCCGGGACAGTAGGCAATGAGCAGTTCTTC.